The clone carrying this T cell receptor (beta chain) appeared a single time. What it recognizes is unknown. The assay was run at survey level. Repertoires were generated with immunoSEQ multiplex PCR, while TCRdb's copy carries only in-frame clones and drops some. This sample has around 22,000 clones, with about three quarters found just once. This record belongs to a study of pediatric ulcerative colitis. Study-level information: Ulcerative colitis patients had pancolitis or left-sided colitis, with confirming histology.

The CDR3 length is 16 residues. Germline CDR1 and CDR2: GTSNPN and SVGIG (reference sequence). The V segment lost 4 bases and the J segment 7 bases; nucleotides outside the gene matches: 17. During colonoscopy, one to two rectal pinch biopsies were collected. Regarding the study as a whole: In rectum, acute severe colitis had expanded clones and less diversity. Two rectal clonotypes were found only in ulcerative colitis patients, all of them.

The chain employs TRBV30 and TRBJ2-3, with 7 bases lining up with TRBD1. Sample: gut tissue. The receptor comes from a boy under 18 with severe ulcerative colitis. This CDR3 reads CAWTYRTGFMLYTQYF. The CDR3 region has the DNA TGTGCCTGGACCTATAGGACAGGTTTTATGTTGTATACGCAGTATTTT.